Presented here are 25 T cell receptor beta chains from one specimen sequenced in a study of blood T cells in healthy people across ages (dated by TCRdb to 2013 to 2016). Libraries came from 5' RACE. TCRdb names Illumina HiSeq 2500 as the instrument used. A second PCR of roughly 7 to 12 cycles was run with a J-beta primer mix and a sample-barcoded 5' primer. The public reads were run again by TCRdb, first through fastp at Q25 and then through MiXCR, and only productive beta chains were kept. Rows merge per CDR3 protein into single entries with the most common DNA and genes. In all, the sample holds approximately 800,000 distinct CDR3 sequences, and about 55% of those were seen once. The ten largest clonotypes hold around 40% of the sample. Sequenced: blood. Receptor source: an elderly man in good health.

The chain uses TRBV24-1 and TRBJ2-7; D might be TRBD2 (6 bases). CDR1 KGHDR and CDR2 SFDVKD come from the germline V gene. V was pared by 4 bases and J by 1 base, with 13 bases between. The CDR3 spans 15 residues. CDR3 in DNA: TGTGCCACCAGTGACCCGACTAGGCCTTCCTACGAGCAGTACTTC. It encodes CATSDPTRPSYEQYF.

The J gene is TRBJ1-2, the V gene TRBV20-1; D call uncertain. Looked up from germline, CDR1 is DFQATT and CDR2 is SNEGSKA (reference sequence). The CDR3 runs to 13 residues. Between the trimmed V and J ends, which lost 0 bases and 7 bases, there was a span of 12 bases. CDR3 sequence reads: CSARDRASGGYTF. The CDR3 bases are TGCAGTGCTAGAGATAGGGCTAGCGGTGGCTACACCTTC.

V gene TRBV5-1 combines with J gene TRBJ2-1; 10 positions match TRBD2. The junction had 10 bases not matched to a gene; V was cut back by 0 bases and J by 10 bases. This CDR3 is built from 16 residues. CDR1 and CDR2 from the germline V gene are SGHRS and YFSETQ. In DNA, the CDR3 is TGCGCCAGCAGCTTGGGGAGCCTAGCGGGAGCCAAGGAGCAGTTCTTC. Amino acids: CASSLGSLAGAKEQFF.

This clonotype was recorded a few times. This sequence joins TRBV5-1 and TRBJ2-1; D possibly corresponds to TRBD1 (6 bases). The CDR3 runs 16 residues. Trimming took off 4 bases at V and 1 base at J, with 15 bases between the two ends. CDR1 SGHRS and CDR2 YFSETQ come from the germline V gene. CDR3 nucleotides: TGCGCCAGCAGCGTCGCAGGGGTGGCGTCCTACAATGAGCAGTTCTTC. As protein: CASSVAGVASYNEQFF.

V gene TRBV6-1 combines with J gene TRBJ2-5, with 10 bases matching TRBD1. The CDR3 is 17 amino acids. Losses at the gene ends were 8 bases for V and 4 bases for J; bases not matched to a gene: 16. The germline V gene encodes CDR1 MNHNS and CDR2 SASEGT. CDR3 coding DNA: TGTGCCAGCCGTGGGGGACAGGGGACTATCATCCGAGAGACCCAGTACTTC. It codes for CASRGGQGTIIRETQYF.

Written as DNA, the CDR3 is TGTGCCAGCAGTTATTGGGGGCGGGAGGCCAAAAACATTCAGTACTTC. This sequence encodes CASSYWGREAKNIQYF. The rearrangement uses TRBV6-9 and TRBJ2-7, with D possibly being TRBD2 (7 bases). TRBJ2-4 explains the end of the DNA better; the J call may be wrong. Germline-derived CDR1 and CDR2 are MNHGY and SVAAGI. The CDR3 is 16 amino acids.

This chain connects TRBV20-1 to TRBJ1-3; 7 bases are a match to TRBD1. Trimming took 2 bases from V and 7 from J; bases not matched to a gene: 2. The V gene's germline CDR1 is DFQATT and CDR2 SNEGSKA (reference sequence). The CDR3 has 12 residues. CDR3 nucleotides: TGCAGTGCTAGAACAGGGGTTAACACCATATATTTT. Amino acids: CSARTGVNTIYF.

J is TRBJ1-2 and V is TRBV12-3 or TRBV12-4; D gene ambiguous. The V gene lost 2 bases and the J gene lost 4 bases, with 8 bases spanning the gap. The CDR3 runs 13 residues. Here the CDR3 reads CASSLLPAYGYTF. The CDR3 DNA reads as TGTGCCAGCAGTTTATTGCCAGCCTATGGCTACACCTTC.

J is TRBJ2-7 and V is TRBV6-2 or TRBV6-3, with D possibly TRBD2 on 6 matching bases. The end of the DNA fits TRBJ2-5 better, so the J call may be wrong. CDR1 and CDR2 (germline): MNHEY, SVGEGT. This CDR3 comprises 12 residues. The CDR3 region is CASSPREGTQYF. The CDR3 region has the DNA TGTGCCAGCAGTCCGCGGGAAGGGACCCAGTACTTC.

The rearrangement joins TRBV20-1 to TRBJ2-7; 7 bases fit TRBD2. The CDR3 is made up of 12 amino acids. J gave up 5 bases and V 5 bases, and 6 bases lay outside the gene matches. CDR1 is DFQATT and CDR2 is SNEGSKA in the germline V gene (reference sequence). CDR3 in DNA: TGCAGTGCTGGTCCGCGGGAGCACGAGCAGTACTTC. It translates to CSAGPREHEQYF.

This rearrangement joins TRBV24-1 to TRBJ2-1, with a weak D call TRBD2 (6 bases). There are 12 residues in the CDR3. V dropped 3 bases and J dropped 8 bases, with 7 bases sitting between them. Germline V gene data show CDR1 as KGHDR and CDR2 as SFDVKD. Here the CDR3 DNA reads TGTGCCACCAGTGATCCGGGGGATGAGCAGTTCTTC. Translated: CATSDPGDEQFF.

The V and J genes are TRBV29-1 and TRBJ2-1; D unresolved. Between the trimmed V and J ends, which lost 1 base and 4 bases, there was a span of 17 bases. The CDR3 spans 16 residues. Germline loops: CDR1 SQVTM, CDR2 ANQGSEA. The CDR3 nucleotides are TGCAGCGTTGAAGCTCCCCGCGCGGCAGAATACAATGAGCAGTTCTTC. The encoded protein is CSVEAPRAAEYNEQFF.

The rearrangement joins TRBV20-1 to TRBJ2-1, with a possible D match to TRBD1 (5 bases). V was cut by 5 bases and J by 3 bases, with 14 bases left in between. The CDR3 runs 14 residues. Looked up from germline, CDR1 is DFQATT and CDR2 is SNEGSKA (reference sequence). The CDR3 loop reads CSAATGGFYNEQFF. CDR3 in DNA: TGCAGTGCTGCCACAGGTGGGTTCTACAATGAGCAGTTCTTC.

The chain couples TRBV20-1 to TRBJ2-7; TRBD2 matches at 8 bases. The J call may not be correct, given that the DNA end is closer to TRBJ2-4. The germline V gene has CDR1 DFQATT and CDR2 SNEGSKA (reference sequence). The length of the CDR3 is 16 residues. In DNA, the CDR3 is TGCAGTGCTAGAGCGGGCAGCGGGAGTATTGGCAACATTCAGTACTTC. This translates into CSARAGSGSIGNIQYF.

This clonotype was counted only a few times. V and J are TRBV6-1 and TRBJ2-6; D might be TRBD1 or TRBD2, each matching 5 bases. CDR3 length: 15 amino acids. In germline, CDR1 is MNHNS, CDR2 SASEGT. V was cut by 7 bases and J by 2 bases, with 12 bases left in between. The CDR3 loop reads CASNLGETGANVLTF. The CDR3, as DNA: TGTGCCAGCAATCTAGGGGAGACTGGGGCCAACGTCCTGACTTTC.

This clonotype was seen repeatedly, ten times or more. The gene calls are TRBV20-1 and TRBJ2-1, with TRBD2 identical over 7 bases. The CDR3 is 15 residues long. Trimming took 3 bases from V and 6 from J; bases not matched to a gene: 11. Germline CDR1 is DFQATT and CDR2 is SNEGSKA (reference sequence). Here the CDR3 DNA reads TGCAGTGCTAGGGGGCTCGGCGGGAGTTTCAATGAGCAGTTCTTC. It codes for CSARGLGGSFNEQFF.

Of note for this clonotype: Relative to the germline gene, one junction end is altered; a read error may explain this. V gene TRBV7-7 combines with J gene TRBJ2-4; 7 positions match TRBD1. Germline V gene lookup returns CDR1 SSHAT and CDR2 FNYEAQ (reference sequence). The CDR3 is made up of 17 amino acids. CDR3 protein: CASSAATGTAAKNIQYF. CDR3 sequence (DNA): TGTGCTAGCAGCGCAGCGACAGGGACGGCGGCCAAAAACATTCAGTACTTC.

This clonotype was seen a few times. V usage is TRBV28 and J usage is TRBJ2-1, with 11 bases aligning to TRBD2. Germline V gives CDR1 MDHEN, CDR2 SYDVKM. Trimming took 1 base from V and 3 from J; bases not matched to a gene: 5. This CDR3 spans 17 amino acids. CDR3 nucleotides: TGTGCCAGCAGTTTATCAGCTAGCGGGAGGATCTACAATGAGCAGTTCTTC. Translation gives CASSLSASGRIYNEQFF.

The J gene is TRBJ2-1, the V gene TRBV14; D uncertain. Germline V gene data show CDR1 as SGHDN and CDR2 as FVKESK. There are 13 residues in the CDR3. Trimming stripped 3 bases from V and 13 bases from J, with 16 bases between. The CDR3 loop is CASSQQPGPTQFF. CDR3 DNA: TGTGCCAGCAGCCAGCAACCGGGCCCCACTCAGTTCTTC.

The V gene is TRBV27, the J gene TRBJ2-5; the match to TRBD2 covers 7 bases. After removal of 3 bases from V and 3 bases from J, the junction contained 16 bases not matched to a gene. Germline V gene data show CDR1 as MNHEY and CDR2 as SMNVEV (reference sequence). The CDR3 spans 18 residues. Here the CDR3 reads CASSLRGRGGYDEETQYF. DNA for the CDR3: TGTGCCAGCAGTTTGAGGGGTCGGGGAGGGTACGATGAAGAGACCCAGTACTTC.

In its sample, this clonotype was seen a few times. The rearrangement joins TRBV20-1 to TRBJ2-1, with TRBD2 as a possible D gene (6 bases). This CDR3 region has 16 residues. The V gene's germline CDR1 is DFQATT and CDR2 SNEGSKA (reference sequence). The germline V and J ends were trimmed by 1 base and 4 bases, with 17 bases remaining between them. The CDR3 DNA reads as TGCAGTGCTAGAGTGGGGCCGGGACTCCCTTACAATGAGCAGTTCTTC. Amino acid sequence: CSARVGPGLPYNEQFF.

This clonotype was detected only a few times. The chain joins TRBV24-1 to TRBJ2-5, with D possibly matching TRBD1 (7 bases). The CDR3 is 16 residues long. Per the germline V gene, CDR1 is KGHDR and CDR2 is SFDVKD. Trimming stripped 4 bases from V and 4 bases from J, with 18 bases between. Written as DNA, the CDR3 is TGTGCCACCAGTGACCCGACAGGGAGGTTCCGAGAGACCCAGTACTTC. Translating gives CATSDPTGRFRETQYF.

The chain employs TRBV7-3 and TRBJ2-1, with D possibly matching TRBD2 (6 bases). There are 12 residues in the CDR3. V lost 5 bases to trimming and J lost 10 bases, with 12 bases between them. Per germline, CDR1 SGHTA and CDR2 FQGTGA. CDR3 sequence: CASSPPLAEQFF. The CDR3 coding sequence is TGTGCCAGCAGCCCGCCCCTAGCGGAGCAGTTCTTC.

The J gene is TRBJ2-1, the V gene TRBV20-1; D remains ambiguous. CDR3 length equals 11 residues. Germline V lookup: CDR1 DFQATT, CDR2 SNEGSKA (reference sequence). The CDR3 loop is CSGAIGNEQFF. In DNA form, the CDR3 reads TGCAGCGGAGCGATTGGGAATGAGCAGTTCTTC.

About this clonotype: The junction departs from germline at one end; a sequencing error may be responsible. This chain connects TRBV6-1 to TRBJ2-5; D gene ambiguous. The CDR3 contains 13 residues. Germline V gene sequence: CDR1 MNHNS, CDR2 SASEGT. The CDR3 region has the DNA TGTGCCAGTAGTGTCGCCAGACAAGAGACCCAGTACTTC. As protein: CASSVARQETQYF.